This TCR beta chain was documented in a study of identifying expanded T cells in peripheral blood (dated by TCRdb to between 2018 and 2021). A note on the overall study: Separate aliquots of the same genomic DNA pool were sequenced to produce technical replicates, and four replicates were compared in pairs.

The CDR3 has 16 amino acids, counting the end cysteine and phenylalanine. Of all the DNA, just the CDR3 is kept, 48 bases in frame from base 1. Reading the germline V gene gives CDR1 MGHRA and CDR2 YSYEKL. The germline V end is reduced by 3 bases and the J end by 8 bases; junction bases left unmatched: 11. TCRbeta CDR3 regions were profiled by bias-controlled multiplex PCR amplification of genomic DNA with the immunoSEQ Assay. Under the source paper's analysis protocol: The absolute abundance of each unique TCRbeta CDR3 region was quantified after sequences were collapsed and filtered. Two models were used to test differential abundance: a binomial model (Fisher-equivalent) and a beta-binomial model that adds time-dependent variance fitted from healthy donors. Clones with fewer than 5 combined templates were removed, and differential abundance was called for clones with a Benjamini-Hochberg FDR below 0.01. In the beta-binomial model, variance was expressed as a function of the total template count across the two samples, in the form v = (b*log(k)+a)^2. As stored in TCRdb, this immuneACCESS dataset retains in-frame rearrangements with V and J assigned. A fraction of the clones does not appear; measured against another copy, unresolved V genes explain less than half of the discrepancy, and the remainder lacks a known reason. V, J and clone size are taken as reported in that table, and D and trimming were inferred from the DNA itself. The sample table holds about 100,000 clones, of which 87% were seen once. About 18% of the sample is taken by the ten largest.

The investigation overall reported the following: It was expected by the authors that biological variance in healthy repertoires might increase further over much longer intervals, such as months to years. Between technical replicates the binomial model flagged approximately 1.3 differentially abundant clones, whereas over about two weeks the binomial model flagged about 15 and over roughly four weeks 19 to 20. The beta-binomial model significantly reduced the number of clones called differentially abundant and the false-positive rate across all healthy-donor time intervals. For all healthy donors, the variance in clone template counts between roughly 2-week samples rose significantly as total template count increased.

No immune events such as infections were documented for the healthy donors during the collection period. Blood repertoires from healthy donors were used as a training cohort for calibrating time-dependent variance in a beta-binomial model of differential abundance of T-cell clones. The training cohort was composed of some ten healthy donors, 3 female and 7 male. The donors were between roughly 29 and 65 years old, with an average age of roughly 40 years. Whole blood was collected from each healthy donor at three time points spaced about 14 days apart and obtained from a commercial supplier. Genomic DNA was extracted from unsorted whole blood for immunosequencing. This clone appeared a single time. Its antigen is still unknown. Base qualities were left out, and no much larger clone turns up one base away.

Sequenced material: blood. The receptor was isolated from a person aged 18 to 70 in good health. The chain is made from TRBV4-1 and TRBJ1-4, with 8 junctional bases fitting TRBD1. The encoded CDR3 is CASSHTGTGIFEKLFF. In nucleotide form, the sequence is TGCGCCAGCAGCCATACCGGGACAGGCATCTTCGAAAAACTGTTTTTT.